The rows below give T cell receptor beta chains drawn from one sample of a study of blood T cell repertoires in COVID-19. The method was immunoSEQ multiplex PCR; TCRdb's version includes in-frame clones alone and lacks a portion of them. The repertoire holds 150,000 to 200,000 clones, with about 89% as singletons. The sequencing input was peripheral blood. These receptors all come from a man aged 65 to 79 with acute or convalescent COVID-19. Each CDR3 is given with its conserved first and last residue. A D gene is named only where the DNA matches it firmly. Only some rows state a clone size, as once, few, many or a class for expanded clones.

v_gene	abundance	d_gene	j_gene	CDR3aa	CDR3nt
TRBV23-1	once	.	TRBJ1-5	CASSRRDYSNQPQHF	TGCGCCAGCAGCCGCAGGGACTATAGCAATCAGCCCCAGCATTTT
TRBV4-3	.	.	TRBJ1-2	CASSQVQSYGYTF	TGCGCCAGCAGCCAAGTTCAGTCCTATGGCTACACCTTC
TRBV2	.	.	TRBJ1-1	CASSELRTEAFF	TGTGCCAGCAGTGAACTGAGAACTGAAGCTTTCTTT
TRBV5-1	.	TRBD1	TRBJ1-1	CASSFLGQSNTEAFF	TGCGCCAGCAGCTTTTTGGGACAGTCGAACACTGAAGCTTTCTTT
TRBV2	.	.	TRBJ2-7	CASSEYYEQYF	TGTGCCAGCAGCGAGTACTACGAGCAGTACTTC
TRBV7-9	few	.	TRBJ1-5	CASSPSTGLSNQPQHF	TGTGCCAGCAGCCCGTCCACAGGGCTGAGCAATCAGCCCCAGCATTTT
TRBV9	.	TRBD1	TRBJ1-1	CASTQGTGNTEAFF	TGTGCCAGCACCCAAGGGACAGGGAACACTGAAGCTTTCTTT
TRBV19	.	.	TRBJ2-3	CASSTAQGAQRGDTDTPYF	TGTGCCAGTAGTACCGCACAGGGGGCCCAGCGGGGGGACACAGATACGCCGTATTTT
TRBV3-1/TRBV3-2	.	.	TRBJ2-1	CASSQAPRRSLDEQFF	TGTGCCAGCAGCCAAGCCCCGAGGCGGTCTCTGGATGAGCAGTTCTTC
TRBV7-3	.	TRBD1	TRBJ1-6	CASSLDRGNSPLHF	TGTGCCAGCAGCCTCGACAGGGGCAATTCACCCCTCCACTTT
TRBV6-5	.	.	TRBJ1-1	CASSYRGGTEAFF	TGTGCCAGCAGTTACAGGGGTGGCACTGAAGCTTTCTTT
TRBV4-1	.	TRBD1	TRBJ1-2	CASSLGTGYDYGYTF	TGCGCCAGCAGCCTAGGGACAGGGTATGATTATGGCTACACCTTC
TRBV2	.	TRBD2	TRBJ2-7	CASNPGTTEQYF	TGTGCCAGCAACCCCGGGACTACCGAGCAGTACTTC
TRBV24-1	.	TRBD1	TRBJ1-2	CATRSNLGQTSGYTF	TGTGCCACCAGGTCGAATTTGGGACAGACCTCTGGCTACACCTTC
TRBV16	.	TRBD1	TRBJ1-6	CASSPTGGNSPLHF	TGTGCCAGCAGCCCGACAGGGGGAAATTCACCCCTCCACTTT
TRBV10-3	once	.	TRBJ1-6	CAISESGLSLHF	TGTGCCATCAGTGAATCAGGGCTCTCCCTCCACTTT
TRBV4-1	.	.	TRBJ1-4	CASIGSTNEKLFF	TGCGCCAGCATAGGGAGCACTAATGAAAAACTGTTTTTT
TRBV3-1/TRBV3-2	.	TRBD1	TRBJ2-7	CASSGTGPFSYEQYF	TGTGCCAGCAGCGGGACAGGCCCTTTCTCCTACGAGCAGTACTTC
TRBV30	.	.	TRBJ2-5	CAWRRPGKETQYF	TGTGCCTGGAGAAGACCGGGAAAAGAGACCCAGTACTTC
TRBV28	.	.	TRBJ1-5	CASSTVQNNQPQHF	TGTGCCAGCAGCACCGTTCAGAACAATCAGCCCCAGCATTTT
TRBV5-4	.	TRBD1	TRBJ1-2	CASSFGTGGESSYGYTF	TGTGCCAGCAGCTTCGGGACAGGGGGTGAATCTTCCTATGGCTACACCTTC
TRBV2	.	.	TRBJ1-5	CASRSNLRGYSNQPQHF	TGTGCCAGCAGGAGTAACCTCAGGGGATATAGCAATCAGCCCCAGCATTTT
TRBV10-3	.	TRBD1	TRBJ1-1	CAISDPGTGNTEAFF	TGTGCCATCAGTGACCCCGGGACAGGGAACACTGAAGCTTTCTTT
TRBV2	.	.	TRBJ1-2	CASRNRDPGYTF	TGTGCCAGCCGCAACAGGGACCCTGGCTACACCTTC
TRBV18	once	.	TRBJ1-1	CASSLSRANTEAFF	TGTGCCAGCTCACTATCCAGGGCAAACACTGAAGCTTTCTTT
TRBV4-1	.	.	TRBJ2-4	CASSQVMAGSKNIQYF	TGCGCCAGCAGCCAAGTGATGGCGGGCAGCAAAAACATTCAGTACTTC
TRBV18	.	TRBD1	TRBJ1-5	CASSPGQGGNQPQHF	TGTGCCAGCTCACCAGGGCAGGGGGGTAATCAGCCCCAGCATTTT
TRBV5-1	.	.	TRBJ2-1	CASSLSGPGYEQFF	TGCGCCAGCAGCTTGAGCGGGCCAGGGTATGAGCAGTTCTTC
TRBV2	once	TRBD2	TRBJ2-1	CASSVRLAGGSEQFF	TGTGCCAGCAGTGTGCGACTAGCGGGAGGATCTGAGCAGTTCTTC
TRBV7-3	.	TRBD2	TRBJ2-3	CASSPGLAGGPTQYF	TGTGCCAGCAGCCCGGGACTAGCGGGGGGGCCAACGCAGTATTTT
TRBV7-3	.	.	TRBJ2-7	CASSLTQGYEQYF	TGTGCCAGCAGCTTAACACAGGGTTACGAGCAGTACTTC
TRBV2	.	.	TRBJ1-1	CASSEAGGNTEAFF	TGTGCCAGCAGTGAAGCCGGAGGAAACACTGAAGCTTTCTTT
TRBV7-9	.	TRBD1	TRBJ1-2	CASSLLQGAADGYTF	TGTGCCAGCAGCTTACTACAGGGGGCAGCGGATGGCTACACCTTC
TRBV28	.	.	TRBJ2-5	CASSLGGRETQYF	TGTGCCAGCAGTTTGGGCGGGCGGGAGACCCAGTACTTC
TRBV28	.	.	TRBJ1-1	CASSRGGARTEAFF	TGTGCCAGCAGTAGGGGGGGGGCGAGGACTGAAGCTTTCTTT
TRBV9	.	.	TRBJ2-1	CASSVDLGLPYNEQFF	TGTGCCAGCAGCGTAGATCTTGGGCTTCCCTACAATGAGCAGTTCTTC
TRBV6-5	.	.	TRBJ1-1	CASTVGNTEAFF	TGTGCCAGCACGGTTGGGAACACTGAAGCTTTCTTT
TRBV6-5	.	.	TRBJ2-7	CASSPRVRLADEQYF	TGTGCCAGCAGCCCCCGGGTTCGGCTAGCCGACGAGCAGTACTTC
TRBV6-5	.	TRBD1	TRBJ2-5	CASRTDRVQETQYF	TGTGCCAGCAGAACGGACAGGGTCCAAGAGACCCAGTACTTC
TRBV3-1/TRBV3-2	.	TRBD1	TRBJ2-7	CASSLGQGAYEQYF	TGTGCCAGCAGCCTAGGACAGGGGGCCTACGAGCAGTACTTC
TRBV6-5	once	.	TRBJ1-1	CASTFRFATEAFF	TGTGCCAGCACCTTCAGGTTTGCCACTGAAGCTTTCTTT
TRBV3-1/TRBV3-2	.	.	TRBJ1-2	CASSQGQRNYGYTF	TGTGCCAGCAGCCAAGGGCAACGAAACTATGGCTACACCTTC
TRBV24-1	.	.	TRBJ2-2	CATSDSTTSTGELFF	TGTGCCACCAGTGATTCCACTACGTCCACCGGGGAGCTGTTTTTT
TRBV10-3	.	.	TRBJ2-1	CAAGTALAGSWQFF	TGTGCCGCCGGAACGGCGCTAGCTGGTTCCTGGCAGTTCTTC
TRBV13	.	TRBD1	TRBJ2-5	CASSLGTGGGETQYF	TGTGCCAGCAGCTTAGGGACAGGGGGCGGAGAGACCCAGTACTTC
TRBV10-3	.	TRBD2	TRBJ2-5	CAISGSLAGGLGETQYF	TGTGCCATCAGTGGGTCTCTAGCGGGAGGGCTGGGAGAGACCCAGTACTTC
TRBV4-1	.	TRBD2	TRBJ2-5	CASSQEKASGRAGETQYF	TGCGCCAGCAGCCAAGAGAAGGCTAGCGGGAGGGCTGGAGAGACCCAGTACTTC